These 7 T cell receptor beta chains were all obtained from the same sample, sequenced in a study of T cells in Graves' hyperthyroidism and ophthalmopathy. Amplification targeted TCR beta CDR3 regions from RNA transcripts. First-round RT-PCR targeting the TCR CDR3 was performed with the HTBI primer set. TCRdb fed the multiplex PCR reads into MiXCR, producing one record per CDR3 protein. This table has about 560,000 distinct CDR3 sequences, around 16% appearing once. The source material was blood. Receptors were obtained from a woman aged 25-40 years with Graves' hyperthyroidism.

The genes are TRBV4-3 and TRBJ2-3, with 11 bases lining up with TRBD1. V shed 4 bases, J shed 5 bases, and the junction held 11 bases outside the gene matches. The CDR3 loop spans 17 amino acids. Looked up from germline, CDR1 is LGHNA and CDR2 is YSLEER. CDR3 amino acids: CASSLLLAGQGEDTQYF. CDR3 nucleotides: TGCGCCAGCAGCCTACTCCTTGCGGGACAGGGGGAAGATACGCAGTATTTT.

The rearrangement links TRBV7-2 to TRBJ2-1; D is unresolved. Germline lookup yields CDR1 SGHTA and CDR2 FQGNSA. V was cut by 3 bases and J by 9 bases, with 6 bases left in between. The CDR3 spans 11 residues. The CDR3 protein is CASSLRTEQFF. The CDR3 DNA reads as TGTGCCAGCAGCTTGCGCACTGAGCAGTTCTTC. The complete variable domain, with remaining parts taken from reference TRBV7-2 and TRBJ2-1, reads GAGVSQSPSNKVTEKGKDVELRCDPISGHTALYWYRQSLGQGLEFLIYFQGNSAPDKSGLPSDRFSAERTGGSVSTLTIQRTQQEDSAVYLCASSLRTEQFFGPGTRLTVL.

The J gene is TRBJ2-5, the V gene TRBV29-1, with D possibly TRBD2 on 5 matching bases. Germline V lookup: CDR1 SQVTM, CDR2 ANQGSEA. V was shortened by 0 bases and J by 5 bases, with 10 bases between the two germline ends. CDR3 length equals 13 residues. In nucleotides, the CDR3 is TGCAGCGTTGAAGATCTGTTAGCGGAGACCCAGTACTTC. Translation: CSVEDLLAETQYF.

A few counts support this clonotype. The CDR3 sequence is CASSLFQESDEQYF. The CDR3 DNA sequence: TGTGCCAGCAGTTTATTCCAGGAGTCGGACGAGCAGTACTTC. The V call is TRBV27, the J call TRBJ2-7; D ambiguous. Per the germline V gene, CDR1 is MNHEY and CDR2 is SMNVEV (reference sequence). The CDR3 is made up of 14 amino acids. Trimming removed 1 base at V and 5 bases at J, with 12 bases between.

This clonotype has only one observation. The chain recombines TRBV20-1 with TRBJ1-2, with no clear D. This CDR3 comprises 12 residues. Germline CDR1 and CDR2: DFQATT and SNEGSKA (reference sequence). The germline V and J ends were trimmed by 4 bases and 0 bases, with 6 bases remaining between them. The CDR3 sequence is CSAIGPNYGYTF. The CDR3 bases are TGCAGTGCTATCGGACCTAACTATGGCTACACCTTC.

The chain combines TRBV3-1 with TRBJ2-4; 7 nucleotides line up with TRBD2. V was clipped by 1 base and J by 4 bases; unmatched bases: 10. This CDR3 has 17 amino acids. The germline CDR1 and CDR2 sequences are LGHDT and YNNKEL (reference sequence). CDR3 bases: TGTGCCAGCAGCCAAGTATGGGTGGGAGGGCCAAAAAACATTCAGTACTTC. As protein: CASSQVWVGGPKNIQYF.

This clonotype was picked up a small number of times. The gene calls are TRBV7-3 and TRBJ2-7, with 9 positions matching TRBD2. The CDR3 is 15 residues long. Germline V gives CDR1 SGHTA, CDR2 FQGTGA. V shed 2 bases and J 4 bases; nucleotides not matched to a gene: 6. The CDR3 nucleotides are TGTGCCAGCAGCTTATCTGCTAGCGGGACATACGAGCAGTACTTC. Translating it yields CASSLSASGTYEQYF.